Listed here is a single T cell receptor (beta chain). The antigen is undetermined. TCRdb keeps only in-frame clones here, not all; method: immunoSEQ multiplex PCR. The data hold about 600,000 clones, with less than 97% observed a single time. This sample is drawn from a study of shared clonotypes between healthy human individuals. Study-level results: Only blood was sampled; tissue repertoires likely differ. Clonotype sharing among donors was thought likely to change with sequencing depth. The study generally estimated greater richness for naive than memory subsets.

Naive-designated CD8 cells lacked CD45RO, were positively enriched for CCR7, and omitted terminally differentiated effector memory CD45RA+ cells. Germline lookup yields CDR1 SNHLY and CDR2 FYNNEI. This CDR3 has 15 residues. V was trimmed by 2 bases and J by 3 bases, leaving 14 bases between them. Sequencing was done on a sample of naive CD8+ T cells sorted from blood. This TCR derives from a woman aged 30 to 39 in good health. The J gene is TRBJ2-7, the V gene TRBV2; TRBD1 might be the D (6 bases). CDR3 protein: CASSEPPQGSYEQYF. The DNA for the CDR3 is TGTGCCAGCAGTGAACCCCCCCAGGGGAGCTACGAGCAGTACTTC.